Below, 16 T cell receptor beta chains from the same sample are listed, as sequenced in a study of prognosis after radiotherapy for stage I lung cancer. Using two-round multiplex PCR, the authors amplified TCR beta CDR3 from genomic DNA. With primers specific to each TRBV and TRBJ gene, the first-round PCR was performed. From the multiplex PCR reads, TCRdb called clonotypes with MiXCR, one entry per CDR3 protein. The sample lists tens of thousands of distinct CDR3 sequences; approximately 25% were seen once. The sequencing used PBMCs, collected before or after stereotactic body radiation therapy (not recorded which). All receptors derive from a donor aged 50 or older with non-small cell lung cancer.

This clonotype was seen repeatedly, ten times or more. V usage is TRBV30 and J usage is TRBJ1-5; possibly TRBD1 for D (6 bases). Trimming removed 6 bases at V and 0 bases at J, with 15 bases between. Germline lookup yields CDR1 GTSNPN and CDR2 SVGIG (reference sequence). The CDR3 extends over 15 amino acids. The CDR3 DNA sequence: TGTGCCTGTACCGGGGGCGTCTATAGCAATCAGCCCCAGCATTTT. This encodes CACTGGVYSNQPQHF. The whole variable domain, filled in from reference TRBV30 and TRBJ1-5, reads SQTIHQWPATLVQPVGSPLSLECTVEGTSNPNLYWYRQAAGRGLQLLFYSVGIGQISSEVPQNLSASRPQDRQFILSSKKLLLSDSGFYLCACTGGVYSNQPQHFGDGTRLSIL.

This clonotype has at least ten counts. The chain carries TRBV20-1 and TRBJ2-2, with 9 bases aligning to TRBD1. In germline, CDR1 is DFQATT, CDR2 SNEGSKA (reference sequence). This CDR3 is 14 amino acids long. V trimming: 5 bases; J trimming: 1 base; junction bases outside the gene matches: 2. The CDR3 region is CSAQGQGNTGELFF. CDR3 DNA: TGCAGTGCTCAGGGACAGGGGAACACCGGGGAGCTGTTTTTT.

A few counts support this clonotype. The chain recombines TRBV7-6 with TRBJ2-2, with D possibly matching TRBD1 (7 bases). V gave up 5 bases and J gave up 7 bases, with 20 bases separating them. The CDR3 contains 16 residues. Per germline, CDR1 SGHVS and CDR2 FNYEAQ. The CDR3 DNA sequence: TGTGCCAGCAGCCCCCAGGGGGGCCCTCGAGGCGGGGAGCTGTTTTTT. Residues: CASSPQGGPRGGELFF.

This clonotype was counted once. The chain couples TRBV6-1 to TRBJ2-7, with D maybe TRBD1 (6 bases). The germline V gene encodes CDR1 MNHNS and CDR2 SASEGT. The V gene lost 5 bases and the J gene lost 5 bases, with 25 bases spanning the gap. CDR3 size: 17 residues. CDR3 amino acids: CASSLPADRLSKDEQYF. The CDR3 DNA reads TGTGCCAGCAGTCTCCCCGCTGACAGGTTGAGTAAGGACGAGCAGTACTTC.

This CDR3 reads CASSPQPSENTEAFF. DNA for the CDR3: TGTGCCAGCTCACCACAGCCCTCTGAGAACACTGAAGCTTTCTTT. This chain connects TRBV18 to TRBJ1-1; D gene uncertain. This CDR3 region has 15 residues. Trimming cost V 1 base and J 1 base, with 10 bases left between them. The germline CDR1 and CDR2 sequences are KGHSH and LQKENI.

The chain uses TRBV3-1 and TRBJ1-1; tentatively, D is TRBD1 (6 bases). V lost 4 bases and J lost 4, with 10 bases in between. The CDR3 runs 13 residues. The germline gives CDR1 LGHDT, CDR2 YNNKEL (reference sequence). CDR3 in DNA: TGTGCCAGCAGCCCCGGGGACACCACTGAAGCTTTCTTT. Translating it yields CASSPGDTTEAFF.

This clonotype has ten or more counts. The J gene is TRBJ2-1, the V gene TRBV14, with 10 nucleotides matching TRBD2. The CDR3 spans 17 residues. The germline gives CDR1 SGHDN, CDR2 FVKESK. Unmatched junction bases numbered 9, after V lost 0 bases and J lost 7 bases. CDR3 in DNA: TGTGCCAGCAGCCAAGATCTGACTAGCGGGTTACCTAATGAGCAGTTCTTC. Encoded protein: CASSQDLTSGLPNEQFF.

The chain joins TRBV19 to TRBJ1-2; D remains ambiguous. The germline V gene encodes CDR1 LNHDA and CDR2 SQIVND (reference sequence). The CDR3 is made up of 14 amino acids. V shed 3 bases and J shed 7 bases, with 15 bases lying between them. The CDR3 coding sequence is TGTGCCAGTAGTATTCGGTCTGCTACTATTGGCTACACCTTC. As protein: CASSIRSATIGYTF.

This clonotype was recorded at least ten times. The rearrangement joins TRBV28 to TRBJ1-5; D gene unclear. The CDR3 totals 16 residues. Trimming removed 6 bases from V and 0 bases from J, with 15 bases in between. Germline V gene data show CDR1 as MDHEN and CDR2 as SYDVKM. CDR3 coding DNA: TGTGCCAGCAGCGACGGGCGGAGCTATAGCAATCAGCCCCAGCATTTT. Protein product: CASSDGRSYSNQPQHF.

This clonotype was seen repeatedly, ten times or more. One junction end does not reproduce the germline sequence, and a read error may be involved. The gene calls are TRBV2 and TRBJ2-7; D unresolved. Per germline, CDR1 SNHLY and CDR2 FYNNEI. The CDR3 loop spans 17 amino acids. The CDR3 DNA is TGTACCAGCAGCGCGGAACTCAGCCTATCCTCGAACTACGAGCAGTACTTC. This sequence encodes CTSSAELSLSSNYEQYF. The complete variable domain, with remaining parts taken from reference TRBV2 and TRBJ2-7, reads EPEVTQTPSHQVTQMGQEVILRCVPISNHLYFYWYRQILGQKVEFLVSFYNNEISEKSEIFDDQFSVERPDGSNFTLKIRSTKLEDSAMYFCTSSAELSLSSNYEQYFGPGTRLTVT.

This clonotype was counted many times. This rearrangement joins TRBV10-3 to TRBJ1-1; 8 bases align to TRBD1. Germline CDR1 is ENHRY and CDR2 is SYGVKD. This CDR3 comprises 15 residues. Unmatched junction bases numbered 1, after V lost 0 bases and J lost 1 base. The CDR3 is CAISESGTGNTEAFF. The CDR3 coding sequence is TGTGCCATCAGTGAGTCCGGGACAGGGAACACTGAAGCTTTCTTT.

This clonotype was counted at least ten times. The chain uses TRBV28 and TRBJ1-2; a possible D gene is TRBD1 (5 bases). Deletions cut 6 bases from V and 5 bases from J, with 16 bases between. Looked up from germline, CDR1 is MDHEN and CDR2 is SYDVKM. The CDR3 has 14 amino acids. As DNA, the CDR3 is TGTGCCAGCAGGCAGTCCGGGACGGCTTATGGCTACACCTTC. Its translation: CASRQSGTAYGYTF.

This clonotype appeared many times. V is TRBV11-2 and J is TRBJ2-7; 7 bases are shared with TRBD2. The CDR3 has 14 residues. The V gene end was trimmed by 0 bases and the J gene end by 3 bases; junction bases not matched to a gene: 2. CDR1 is SGHAT and CDR2 is FQNNGV in the germline V gene. The CDR3 DNA reads as TGTGCCAGCAGCTTAGAGGGGGGGAACTACGAGCAGTACTTC. It specifies CASSLEGGNYEQYF. The entire variable domain, with the rest obtained from reference TRBV11-2 and TRBJ2-7, is as follows: EAGVAQSPRYKIIEKRQSVAFWCNPISGHATLYWYQQILGQGPKLLIQFQNNGVVDDSQLPKDRFSAERLKGVDSTLKIQPAKLEDSAVYLCASSLEGGNYEQYFGPGTRLTVT.

This clonotype was observed at least ten times. The chain has TRBV28 and TRBJ1-5, with 7 positions matching TRBD1. V trimming: 2 bases; J trimming: 5 bases; junction bases outside the gene matches: 3. This CDR3 has 14 residues. Germline CDR1 is MDHEN and CDR2 is SYDVKM. Written as DNA, the CDR3 is TGTGCCAGCAGTTTACCTGACAGGGATCAGCCCCAGCATTTT. Its translation: CASSLPDRDQPQHF.

This clonotype was observed at least ten times. The chain links TRBV6-2 or TRBV6-3 to TRBJ2-3; 8 bases fit TRBD1. There are 17 residues in the CDR3. CDR1 is MNHEY and CDR2 is SVGEGT in the germline V gene. With V trimmed by 4 bases and J by 2 bases, 11 bases remained unmatched. The CDR3 reads CASSFSLTGADTDTQYF. The CDR3 DNA reads TGTGCCAGCAGTTTCTCTTTGACAGGGGCCGACACAGATACGCAGTATTTT.

At least ten counts were recorded for this clonotype. The rearrangement links TRBV18 to TRBJ1-6; D remains ambiguous. Between the trimmed V and J ends, which lost 3 bases and 6 bases, there was a span of 18 bases. CDR1 is KGHSH, CDR2 LQKENI, per germline. This CDR3 is 17 amino acids long. The CDR3 DNA reads as TGTGCCAGCTCACCGAATCTGGGCGGAAGCCTTAATTCACCCCTCCACTTT. It specifies CASSPNLGGSLNSPLHF.